The 8 T cell receptor beta chains in this list originate from one sample, sequenced in a study of cytomegalovirus exposure and HLA in healthy donors. 13 Jbeta primers and 60 Vbeta primers were used for the PCR. Sequencing was performed with immunoSEQ multiplex PCR; in TCRdb, only in-frame clones are kept and a portion is missing. The sample shows 120,000 or so clones, approximately 80% of them seen only once. Sample: PBMCs. The receptor source for this set is a man in his thirties or forties in good health and CMV-seronegative.

The V call is TRBV10-3, the J call TRBJ1-4; D is unresolved. From germline, CDR1 is ENHRY and CDR2 SYGVKD. V was cut by 0 bases and J by 4 bases, with 6 bases left in between. The CDR3 extends over 14 amino acids. The CDR3, as DNA: TGTGCCATCAGTGAGTCAGGGAGTAATGAAAAACTGTTTTTT. Protein: CAISESGSNEKLFF.

The chain has TRBV7-9 and TRBJ2-7; TRBD2 agrees at 11 bases. The ends lost 3 bases at V and 7 bases at J; junction bases unmatched: 8. The germline V gene encodes CDR1 SEHNR and CDR2 FQNEAQ (reference sequence). CDR3 length: 15 amino acids. CDR3 coding DNA: TGTGCCAGCAGCTTCCTACTAGCGGGAGACCGAGAGCAGTACTTC. It encodes CASSFLLAGDREQYF. The full variable domain, rest sourced from reference TRBV7-9 and TRBJ2-7, is DTGVSQNPRHKITKRGQNVTFRCDPISEHNRLYWYRQTLGQGPEFLTYFQNEAQLEKSRLLSDRFSAERPKGSFSTLEIQRTEQGDSAMYLCASSFLLAGDREQYFGPGTRLTVT.

The count of this clone is one. This chain uses TRBV7-9 with TRBJ1-2; 9 bases are shared with TRBD1. The J segment lost 4 bases and the V segment lost 5 bases, leaving 5 bases of the junction unmatched. The V gene's germline CDR1 is SEHNR and CDR2 FQNEAQ (reference sequence). The CDR3 sequence is 14 residues long. The chain's CDR3 is CASSHRDRAYGYTF. The CDR3, as DNA: TGTGCCAGCAGCCACCGGGACAGGGCCTATGGCTACACCTTC.

V is TRBV7-2 and J is TRBJ1-2; 7 bases are a match to TRBD1. V was pared by 7 bases and J by 2 bases, with 4 bases of the junction left unmatched. This CDR3 contains 13 residues. CDR1 and CDR2 from the germline V gene are SGHTA and FQGNSA. The CDR3 spells CASIRGQNYGYTF. The CDR3 DNA is TGTGCCAGCATCCGGGGACAGAACTATGGCTACACCTTC.

The gene calls are TRBV7-8 and TRBJ1-1, with a weak D call TRBD1 (5 bases). The CDR3 loop spans 13 amino acids. The V end was cut by 5 bases, the J end by 2 bases, with 9 bases between. The germline V gene encodes CDR1 SGHVS and CDR2 FQNEAQ. The CDR3 bases are TGTGCCAGCAGCGCAGACAGAAACACTGAAGCTTTCTTT. Amino acids: CASSADRNTEAFF.

The chain is built from TRBV6-1 and TRBJ1-2; D is undetermined. Deletions cut 2 bases from V and 7 bases from J, with 11 bases between. The CDR3 length is 13 residues. Germline V gene sequence: CDR1 MNHNS, CDR2 SASEGT. As DNA, the CDR3 is TGTGCCAGCAGTGAATTTCCCCCCGGTGGCTACACCTTC. It yields the protein CASSEFPPGGYTF.

The chain has TRBV7-2 and TRBJ2-7; 7 bases map to TRBD2. This CDR3 spans 15 amino acids. V was pared by 1 base and J by 4 bases, with 7 bases of the junction left unmatched. CDR1 is SGHTA and CDR2 is FQGNSA in the germline V gene. In nucleotides, the CDR3 is TGTGCCAGCAGCTTAGAGGCGGGAGTGGCGTACGAGCAGTACTTC. Translating gives CASSLEAGVAYEQYF. Full variable domain (remainder filled in from reference TRBV7-2 and TRBJ2-7): GAGVSQSPSNKVTEKGKDVELRCDPISGHTALYWYRQSLGQGLEFLIYFQGNSAPDKSGLPSDRFSAERTGGSVSTLTIQRTQQEDSAVYLCASSLEAGVAYEQYFGPGTRLTVT.

This rearrangement joins TRBV29-1 to TRBJ2-6, with TRBD1 matching over 8 bases. The V and J ends lost 4 bases and 3 bases, in that order; junction bases with no gene match: 8. The germline gives CDR1 SQVTM, CDR2 ANQGSEA. The CDR3 has 16 amino acids. The CDR3 spells CSVVGDRSGGANVLTF. CDR3 DNA sequence: TGCAGCGTTGTTGGGGACAGGAGCGGTGGGGCCAACGTCCTGACTTTC. The variable domain in full, with the rest retrieved from reference TRBV29-1 and TRBJ2-6, is SAVISQKPSRDICQRGTSLTIQCQVDSQVTMMFWYRQQPGQSLTLIATANQGSEATYESGFVIDKFPISRPNLTFSTLTVSNMSPEDSSIYLCSVVGDRSGGANVLTFGAGSRLTVL.